This TCR beta chain was observed in a study of memory CD4+ T cells and cytomegalovirus serostatus (dated by TCRdb to between 2018 and 2021). Notes on the research overall: The cohort included approximately 35 healthy adults from Belgium, of whom 9 were CMV seropositive and about 25 were CMV seronegative. CD4+ memory TCRbeta repertoires of a Belgian cohort with known cytomegalovirus serostatus were sequenced in order to replicate a published TCR-based CMV serostatus classifier. The paper as a whole reports these results and caveats: For CMV serostatus prediction, a median bootstrapped AUC of 0.95 was reached with the original framework, and a median bootstrapped AUC of around 0.89 was reached with a US-trained random forest. Among the 160 or so previously reported CMV-associated TCRbeta sequences, 65 to 85 showed up in the CD4+ memory repertoires, with each one found in between one and five individuals. Only CD4+CD45RO+ memory cells were sequenced, in contrast to the original study, which included naive and memory CD4+ and CD8+ populations. On the Belgian cohort, the classifier built on the original framework reached a median bootstrapped AUC of roughly 0.94, with a 95% CI of 0.76-1.00. The results were read as suggesting that the CMV-associated TCR signature is, for the most part, present in the CD4+ memory repertoire.

Genomic DNA was extracted from sorted cells with the Quick-DNA Microprep Kit. Amplification of TCRbeta DNA was done with the immunoSEQ hsTCRbeta kit, following the protocol from the manufacturer. TCRbeta libraries were sequenced on an Illumina MiSeq instrument. Per the original workflow: Following removal of out-of-frame sequences, around 2,300,000 distinct TCRbeta sequences were retained, with an average of around 67,000 per individual. Each individual was scored by the count of 150 to 200 previously reported CMV-associated TCRbeta sequences and the total productive distinct TCRbeta count. A beta-binomial model was reimplemented in Python, and scikit-learn random forests with default parameters were trained on data from the US cohort. On the Belgian cohort, classifier performance was reported as the median AUC, along with percentile confidence intervals, across 10,000 bootstrap iterations. TCRdb's version of the immuneACCESS table is confined to in-frame rearrangements and falls short of the full clone set. An unresolved V gene accounts for under half of the shortfall where checked; the remainder is of unknown origin. V, J and clone size reflect that table, while D and trimming were determined from the DNA. The sample records over 40,000 clones, roughly 79% of which are singletons. Over 0.45% of the sample is taken by the ten largest.

Single viable CD3+CD4+CD8-CD45RO+ cells were sorted as memory CD4+ T cells on a FACSAria II. CMV serostatus was determined with a Roche Elecsys assay detecting serum IgG against CMV pp150, pp28, p38 and p52. After the samples were thawed, total CD4+ T cells were enriched through positive selection using CD4 magnetic microbeads. The samples came from a different study that was designed specifically to examine the CD4+ T cell memory repertoire. Peripheral blood mononuclear cells were isolated and cryopreserved following standard operating procedures; serum was stored at -80 °C. Staining used CD3-PerCP (BW264/56), CD4-APC (RPA-T4), CD45RO-PE (UCHT1) and CD8-Pacific Orange (3B5) antibodies, with Sytox blue excluding non-viable cells. A remark on this clone: This clone's antigen is unknown. Per-base quality was not reported, and no clone a single base away is much larger than it.

Relative to germline, V is missing 4 bases and J is missing 3 bases, with 4 bases of the junction outside any gene match. The CDR3 goes from the cysteine to the phenylalanine over 16 residues. Only CDR3 DNA is held: 48 bases, read in frame from base 1. CDR1 and CDR2 (MNHEY, SVGAGI) derive from the germline V gene. The sequence came from an adult in good health and CMV-seronegative. Here the chain combines TRBV6-5 and TRBJ2-6; TRBD1 lines up with 9 middle nucleotides. Material for sequencing was memory CD4+ T cells from blood. The nucleotide sequence is TGTGCCAGCAGTTTACAGGGGGCGCGTGGGGCCAACGTCCTGACTTTC. This yields the protein CASSLQGARGANVLTF.